The 31 T cell receptor beta chains given below trace back to one sample, sequenced in a study of blood T cell repertoires in COVID-19. Libraries were prepared by immunoSEQ multiplex PCR; TCRdb keeps only in-frame clonotypes and omits some of them. This repertoire shows 250,000 to 400,000 clones, around 90% found once; its top ten account for 2.9%. Specimen: peripheral blood. The receptors were sampled from a woman between 25 and 40 years old with COVID-19, enrolled during active disease.

The genes are TRBV5-1 and TRBJ1-2; TRBD1 matches 11 bases. Germline CDR1 is SGHRS and CDR2 is YFSETQ. CDR3 length: 15 residues. Trimming took 4 bases from V and 6 from J; bases not matched to a gene: 8. The CDR3 DNA reads as TGCGCCAGCAGCGAGGGGACAGGGGGTCCGGATGGCTACACCTTC. This codes for CASSEGTGGPDGYTF. Full variable domain (missing parts from reference TRBV5-1 and TRBJ1-2): KAGVTQTPRYLIKTRGQQVTLSCSPISGHRSVSWYQQTPGQGLQFLFEYFSETQRNKGNFPGRFSGRQFSNSRSEMNVSTLELGDSALYLCASSEGTGGPDGYTFGSGTRLTVV.

The chain recombines TRBV29-1 with TRBJ2-1; 13 bases fit TRBD2. The CDR3 is 16 residues long. Germline lookup yields CDR1 SQVTM and CDR2 ANQGSEA. With 7 bases clipped from V and 3 bases from J, the junction kept 9 bases outside the gene matches. This CDR3 reads CSATPGLAGFYNEQFF. CDR3 sequence (DNA): TGCAGCGCAACACCGGGACTAGCGGGATTCTACAATGAGCAGTTCTTC.

The chain joins TRBV19 to TRBJ1-5, with 8 nucleotides matching TRBD1. This CDR3 spans 19 amino acids. CDR1 is LNHDA, CDR2 SQIVND, per germline (reference sequence). With V trimmed by 3 bases and J by 7 bases, 20 bases remained unmatched. CDR3 coding DNA: TGTGCCAGTAGTATTCCAACCTACGGACAGGGAAAAGTTTGGCAGCCCCAGCATTTT. It is translated as CASSIPTYGQGKVWQPQHF.

The chain recombines TRBV19 with TRBJ1-1; D might be TRBD1 (5 bases). V lost 8 bases to trimming and J lost 2 bases, with 12 bases between them. Germline CDR1 and CDR2: LNHDA and SQIVND (reference sequence). The length of the CDR3 is 13 residues. This chain's CDR3 is CASGDSINTEAFF. In DNA form, the CDR3 reads TGTGCCAGTGGTGACAGCATAAACACTGAAGCTTTCTTT.

The rearrangement joins TRBV2 to TRBJ2-2; 9 bases map to TRBD2. Per germline, CDR1 SNHLY and CDR2 FYNNEI. This CDR3 has 16 amino acids. V lost 5 bases and J lost 3; bases outside the gene matches: 7. CDR3 residues: CASSPRTSAYTGELFF. For the CDR3, the DNA is TGTGCCAGCAGTCCCCGGACTAGCGCCTACACCGGGGAGCTGTTTTTT. Complete variable domain (other parts from reference TRBV2 and TRBJ2-2): EPEVTQTPSHQVTQMGQEVILRCVPISNHLYFYWYRQILGQKVEFLVSFYNNEISEKSEIFDDQFSVERPDGSNFTLKIRSTKLEDSAMYFCASSPRTSAYTGELFFGEGSRLTVL.

The genes are TRBV11-3 and TRBJ1-1; D not resolved. The germline gives CDR1 SGHNT, CDR2 YENEEA. CDR3 length equals 13 residues. V gave up 1 base and J gave up 5 bases, with 8 bases separating them. The CDR3 loop reads CASSLGPKTEAFF. For the CDR3, the DNA is TGTGCCAGCAGCTTAGGGCCAAAGACTGAAGCTTTCTTT.

The chain joins TRBV3-1 (or the pseudogene TRBV3-2) to TRBJ1-1; 9 bases agree with TRBD1. From germline, CDR1 is LGHDT and CDR2 YNNKEL (reference sequence). The V segment lost 4 bases and the J segment 5 bases; nucleotides outside the gene matches: 11. This CDR3 comprises 16 residues. CDR3 bases: TGTGCCAGCAGCCGACACCGGGACAGGGAACGGACTGAAGCTTTCTTT. The encoded protein is CASSRHRDRERTEAFF.

The chain recombines TRBV6-6 with TRBJ1-1, with D maybe TRBD1 (6 bases). The CDR3 loop spans 14 amino acids. Germline V CDR1 and CDR2: MNHNY, SVGAGI (reference sequence). V gave up 0 bases and J gave up 1 base, with 6 bases separating them. Written as DNA, the CDR3 is TGTGCCAGCAGTTACTCGGACAGGAACACTGAAGCTTTCTTT. This translates into CASSYSDRNTEAFF.

The chain is built from TRBV19 and TRBJ2-1, with 9 bases that match TRBD2. Germline V gives CDR1 LNHDA, CDR2 SQIVND (reference sequence). The CDR3 runs 15 residues. Losses at the gene ends were 1 base for V and 9 bases for J; bases not matched to a gene: 7. CDR3 DNA: TGTGCCAGTAGTATAGGTAGCGGGAGTCAGATTGAGCAGTTCTTC. Translated, it gives CASSIGSGSQIEQFF.

This chain uses TRBV19 with TRBJ1-3; unclear D gene. The CDR3 consists of 12 residues. The germline V gene has CDR1 LNHDA and CDR2 SQIVND (reference sequence). Trimming shortened V by 6 bases and J by 3 bases, and 6 bases separated the two germline ends. The CDR3 DNA reads TGTGCCAGTAGATCCTTTGGAAACACCATATATTTT. The encoded protein is CASRSFGNTIYF.

V gene TRBV4-1 combines with J gene TRBJ1-1; no clear D gene. The V gene's germline CDR1 is MGHRA and CDR2 YSYEKL. CDR3 size: 14 residues. Trimming left V 3 bases short and J 4 bases short, with 12 bases between. The CDR3 DNA reads as TGCGCCAGCAGCCATTCGCTTCGCGGCACTGAAGCTTTCTTT. Translation: CASSHSLRGTEAFF.

CDR3 nucleotide sequence: TGTGCCAGCAGTAACCACGGACTCCCTGAAGCTTTCTTT. It translates to CASSNHGLPEAFF. J is TRBJ1-1 and V is TRBV28; no firm D call. CDR1 is MDHEN, CDR2 SYDVKM, per germline. V lost 5 bases to trimming and J lost 6 bases, with 13 bases between them. There are 13 residues in the CDR3.

Only one count was recorded for this clone. CDR3 nucleotide sequence: TGTGCCTGGAGGGAGTATACCGACTCCTACGAGCAGTACTTC. Translating gives CAWREYTDSYEQYF. This chain joins TRBV30 and TRBJ2-7; D ambiguous. The V gene lost 3 bases and the J gene lost 0 bases, with 12 bases spanning the gap. The CDR3 loop spans 14 amino acids. From germline, CDR1 is GTSNPN and CDR2 SVGIG (reference sequence).

The rearrangement uses TRBV5-1 and TRBJ2-3, with 7 nucleotides matching TRBD2. The germline V gene has CDR1 SGHRS and CDR2 YFSETQ. The CDR3 length is 18 residues. Unmatched junction bases numbered 15, after V lost 0 bases and J lost 5 bases. The CDR3 DNA reads TGCGCCAGCAGCTTGGTCGGGGGATACGGCGGGAGTGAAGATACGCAGTATTTT. Protein sequence: CASSLVGGYGGSEDTQYF.

This clone was picked up one time. The J gene is TRBJ2-1, the V gene TRBV10-3, with 7 bases fitting TRBD2. This CDR3 is built from 13 residues. The V gene's germline CDR1 is ENHRY and CDR2 SYGVKD. Trimming removed 6 bases from V and 5 bases from J; junction bases left unmatched: 4. The DNA for the CDR3 is TGTGCCATCAGAGGCGGGAGTAACAATGAGCAGTTCTTC. Amino acids: CAIRGGSNNEQFF.

This CDR3 reads CSVRPGESGNTIYF. CDR3 DNA: TGCAGCGTTCGCCCAGGGGAGTCTGGAAACACCATATATTTT. The chain uses TRBV29-1 and TRBJ1-3, with D possibly matching TRBD1 (6 bases). The V gene's germline CDR1 is SQVTM and CDR2 ANQGSEA. This CDR3 comprises 14 residues. V shed 5 bases and J shed 1 base, with 12 bases lying between them.

This clone was seen ten or more times. This chain joins TRBV30 and TRBJ1-6, with D maybe TRBD1 (5 bases). Trimming took off 0 bases at V and 7 bases at J, with 13 bases between the two ends. This CDR3 has 15 amino acids. Germline CDR1 and CDR2: GTSNPN and SVGIG (reference sequence). CDR3 coding DNA: TGTGCCTGGAGTGTCCAGGGAAGATTGAATTCACCCCTCCACTTT. It translates to CAWSVQGRLNSPLHF.

V gene TRBV11-3 combines with J gene TRBJ2-1, with 9 bases matching TRBD2. Germline lookup yields CDR1 SGHNT and CDR2 YENEEA. CDR3 length: 14 amino acids. Trimming at V came to 4 bases and at J to 7 bases, leaving 5 bases not matched to a gene. The CDR3 protein is CASSSASGNNEQFF. CDR3 sequence (DNA): TGTGCCAGCAGCTCCGCTAGCGGGAATAATGAGCAGTTCTTC.

The CDR3 bases are TGTGCCAGCTCACCAAACGAGAATTGGTCTGGCTACACCTTC. Its translation: CASSPNENWSGYTF. V and J are TRBV18 and TRBJ1-2; D is ambiguous. CDR1 KGHSH and CDR2 LQKENI come from the germline V gene. The CDR3 has 14 amino acids. The V and J ends lost 2 bases and 7 bases respectively, with 14 bases between them. Full variable domain (rest looked up from reference TRBV18 and TRBJ1-2): NAGVMQNPRHLVRRRGQEARLRCSPMKGHSHVYWYRQLPEEGLKFMVYLQKENIIDESGMPKERFSAEFPKEGPSILRIQQVVRGDSAAYFCASSPNENWSGYTFGSGTRLTVV.

The chain links TRBV14 to TRBJ2-5, with 8 positions matching TRBD2. CDR1 is SGHDN and CDR2 is FVKESK in the germline V gene. The CDR3 is made up of 14 amino acids. The ends lost 4 bases at V and 5 bases at J; junction bases unmatched: 6. The CDR3 protein is CASSPGLVLETQYF. CDR3 in DNA: TGTGCCAGCAGCCCGGGACTAGTTCTGGAGACCCAGTACTTC.

V usage is TRBV29-1 and J usage is TRBJ2-5, with D perhaps matching TRBD2 (6 bases). Germline CDR1 SQVTM, CDR2 ANQGSEA. V lost 7 bases to trimming and J lost 13 bases, with 10 bases between them. The CDR3 runs to 8 residues. DNA for the CDR3: TGCAGCGCAGGAGGGCTGTACTTC. It encodes CSAGGLYF.

This chain joins TRBV5-1 and TRBJ2-7; TRBD2 matches 9 bases. This CDR3 has 15 residues. Per the germline V gene, CDR1 is SGHRS and CDR2 is YFSETQ. Losses at the gene ends were 0 bases for V and 3 bases for J; bases not matched to a gene: 4. CDR3 amino acids: CASSLDAGGGYEQYF. The CDR3 nucleotides are TGCGCCAGCAGCTTGGATGCGGGAGGGGGCTACGAGCAGTACTTC.

This rearrangement joins TRBV11-3 to TRBJ2-5, with 9 bases identical to TRBD1. J gave up 1 base and V 5 bases, and 2 bases lay outside the gene matches. Germline CDR1 reads SGHNT; CDR2 reads YENEEA. This CDR3 contains 14 residues. CDR3 amino acids: CASSLDRGQETQYF. CDR3 in DNA: TGTGCCAGCAGCCTGGACAGGGGCCAAGAGACCCAGTACTTC.

This sequence joins TRBV3-1 (or the pseudogene TRBV3-2) and TRBJ1-1; 11 nucleotides align to TRBD1. This CDR3 is 14 amino acids long. V shed 4 bases, J shed 5 bases, and the junction held 3 bases outside the gene matches. Germline CDR1 reads LGHDT; CDR2 reads YNNKEL (reference sequence). This chain's CDR3 is CASSLRDRGTEAFF. CDR3 DNA sequence: TGTGCCAGCAGCCTCCGGGACAGGGGGACTGAAGCTTTCTTT.

The V gene is TRBV5-4, the J gene TRBJ2-7, with TRBD2 identical over 14 bases. The CDR3 contains 16 residues. Germline CDR1 reads SGHNT; CDR2 reads YYREEE (reference sequence). With 0 bases clipped from V and 10 bases from J, the junction kept 9 bases outside the gene matches. CDR3 loop: CASSLADRLAGGPQYF. As DNA, the CDR3 is TGTGCCAGCAGCTTGGCGGATCGACTAGCGGGAGGGCCACAGTACTTC. Filled out from reference TRBV5-4 and TRBJ2-7, the complete variable domain reads ETGVTQSPTHLIKTRGQQVTLRCSSQSGHNTVSWYQQALGQGPQFIFQYYREEENGRGNFPPRFSGLQFPNYSSELNVNALELDDSALYLCASSLADRLAGGPQYFGPGTRLTVT.

V usage is TRBV27 and J usage is TRBJ1-3; D unresolved. Trimming took 2 bases from V and 1 from J, leaving 9 bases between them. Germline CDR1 MNHEY, CDR2 SMNVEV (reference sequence). The CDR3 loop spans 15 amino acids. For the CDR3, the DNA is TGTGCCAGCAGTTTAAGTATACAATCTGGAAACACCATATATTTT. Protein product: CASSLSIQSGNTIYF.

The rearrangement links TRBV11-2 to TRBJ2-1, with 7 bases fitting TRBD2. Germline V lookup: CDR1 SGHAT, CDR2 FQNNGV. CDR3 length: 18 residues. The V gene end was trimmed by 2 bases and the J gene end by 0 bases; junction bases not matched to a gene: 10. DNA for the CDR3: TGTGCCAGCAGCTTAACCCCGCCGCTAGCGGCCTCCTACAATGAGCAGTTCTTC. This codes for CASSLTPPLAASYNEQFF.

J is TRBJ1-1 and V is TRBV18; TRBD1 matches 7 bases. V gave up 3 bases and J gave up 1 base; unmatched junction bases: 8. Germline V gene sequence: CDR1 KGHSH, CDR2 LQKENI. CDR3 length: 16 amino acids. The CDR3 sequence: CASSPQRQGGNTEAFF. The DNA of the CDR3 is TGTGCCAGCTCACCCCAAAGACAGGGAGGGAACACTGAAGCTTTCTTT.

This rearrangement joins TRBV9 to TRBJ2-1; TRBD2 matches at 7 bases. The trim removed 3 bases at V and 0 bases at J, leaving 18 bases unmatched. The CDR3 consists of 20 residues. Germline V lookup: CDR1 SGDLS, CDR2 YYNGEE. For the CDR3, the DNA is TGTGCCAGCAGCGCGTATGGGACGCCTAGCGGTACGAGCTCCTACAATGAGCAGTTCTTC. Residues: CASSAYGTPSGTSSYNEQFF. Complete variable domain (other parts from reference TRBV9 and TRBJ2-1): DSGVTQTPKHLITATGQRVTLRCSPRSGDLSVYWYQQSLDQGLQFLIQYYNGEERAKGNILERFSAQQFPDLHSELNLSSLELGDSALYFCASSAYGTPSGTSSYNEQFFGPGTRLTVL.

J is TRBJ1-1 and V is TRBV19; no clear D. The V gene lost 5 bases and the J gene lost 1 base, with 14 bases spanning the gap. This CDR3 comprises 15 residues. CDR1 LNHDA and CDR2 SQIVND come from the germline V gene (reference sequence). The CDR3 is CASSLPGNKNTEAFF. The CDR3 coding sequence is TGTGCCAGTAGTCTACCCGGGAATAAGAACACTGAAGCTTTCTTT.

J is TRBJ1-5 and V is TRBV9, with TRBD1 as a possible D gene (5 bases). Trimming pared 4 bases from V and 3 bases from J, leaving 11 bases between. The CDR3 consists of 14 residues. Germline CDR1 and CDR2: SGDLS and YYNGEE. This CDR3 is CASSPGQPNQPQHF. The CDR3 DNA is TGTGCCAGCAGCCCAGGGCAGCCCAATCAGCCCCAGCATTTT. Variable domain in full (rest from reference TRBV9 and TRBJ1-5): DSGVTQTPKHLITATGQRVTLRCSPRSGDLSVYWYQQSLDQGLQFLIQYYNGEERAKGNILERFSAQQFPDLHSELNLSSLELGDSALYFCASSPGQPNQPQHFGDGTRLSIL.